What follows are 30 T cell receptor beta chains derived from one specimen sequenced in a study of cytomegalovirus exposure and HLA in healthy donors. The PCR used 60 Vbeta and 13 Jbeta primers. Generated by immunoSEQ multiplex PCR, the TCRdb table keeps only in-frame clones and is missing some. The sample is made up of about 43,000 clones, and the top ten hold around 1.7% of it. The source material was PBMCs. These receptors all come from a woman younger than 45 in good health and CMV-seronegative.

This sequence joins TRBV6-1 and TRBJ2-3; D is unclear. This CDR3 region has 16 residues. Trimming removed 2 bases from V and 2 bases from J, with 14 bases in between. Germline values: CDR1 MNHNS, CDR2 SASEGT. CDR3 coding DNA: TGTGCCAGCAGTGAACGTGGCAGGCAATTCACAGATACGCAGTATTTT. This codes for CASSERGRQFTDTQYF.

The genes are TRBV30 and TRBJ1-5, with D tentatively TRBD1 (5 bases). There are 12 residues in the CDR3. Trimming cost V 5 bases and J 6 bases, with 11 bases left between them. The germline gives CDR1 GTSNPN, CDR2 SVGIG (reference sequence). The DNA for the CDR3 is TGTGCCTGGGGACTCGGGGGTCAGCCCCAGCATTTT. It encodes CAWGLGGQPQHF.

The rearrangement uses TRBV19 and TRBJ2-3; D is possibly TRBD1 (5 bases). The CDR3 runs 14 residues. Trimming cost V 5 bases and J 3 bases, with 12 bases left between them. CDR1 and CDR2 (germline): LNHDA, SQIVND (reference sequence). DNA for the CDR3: TGTGCCAGTAGTGCCAGGGCCCCGACAGATACGCAGTATTTT. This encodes CASSARAPTDTQYF.

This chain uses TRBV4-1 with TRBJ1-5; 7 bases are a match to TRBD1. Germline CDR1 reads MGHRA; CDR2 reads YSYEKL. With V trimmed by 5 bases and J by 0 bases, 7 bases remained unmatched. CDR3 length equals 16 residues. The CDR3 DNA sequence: TGCGCCAGCAGCAGAGGGACAGTACATAGCAATCAGCCCCAGCATTTT. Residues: CASSRGTVHSNQPQHF.

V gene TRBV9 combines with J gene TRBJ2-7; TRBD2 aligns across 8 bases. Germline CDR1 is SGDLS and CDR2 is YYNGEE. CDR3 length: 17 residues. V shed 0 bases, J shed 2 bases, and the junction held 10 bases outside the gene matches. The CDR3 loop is CASSVAPGLGTAYEQYF. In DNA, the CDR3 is TGTGCCAGCAGCGTAGCTCCGGGACTAGGGACCGCCTACGAGCAGTACTTC.

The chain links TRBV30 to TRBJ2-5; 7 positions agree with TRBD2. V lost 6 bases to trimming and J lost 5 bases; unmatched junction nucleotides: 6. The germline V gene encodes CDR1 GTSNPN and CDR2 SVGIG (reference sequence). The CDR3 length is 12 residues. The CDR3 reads CACEAGAETQYF. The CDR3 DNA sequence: TGTGCCTGCGAGGCGGGAGCGGAGACCCAGTACTTC. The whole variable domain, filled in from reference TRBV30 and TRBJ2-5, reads SQTIHQWPATLVQPVGSPLSLECTVEGTSNPNLYWYRQAAGRGLQLLFYSVGIGQISSEVPQNLSASRPQDRQFILSSKKLLLSDSGFYLCACEAGAETQYFGPGTRLLVL.

The DNA for the CDR3 is TGTGCCAGCAGTCCACGGACAGGACCTCTCACAGATACGCAGTATTTT. Its translation is CASSPRTGPLTDTQYF. The chain has TRBV27 and TRBJ2-3; TRBD1 aligns across 7 bases. CDR3 length: 16 amino acids. Germline CDR1 reads MNHEY; CDR2 reads SMNVEV (reference sequence). V lost 5 bases to trimming and J lost 2 bases; unmatched junction nucleotides: 10.

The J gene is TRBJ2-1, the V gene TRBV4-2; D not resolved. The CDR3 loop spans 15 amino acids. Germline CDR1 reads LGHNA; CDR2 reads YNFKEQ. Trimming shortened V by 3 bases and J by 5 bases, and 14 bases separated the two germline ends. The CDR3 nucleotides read TGTGCCAGCAGCCACAGCGTAATCACGGACAATGAGCAGTTCTTC. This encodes CASSHSVITDNEQFF.

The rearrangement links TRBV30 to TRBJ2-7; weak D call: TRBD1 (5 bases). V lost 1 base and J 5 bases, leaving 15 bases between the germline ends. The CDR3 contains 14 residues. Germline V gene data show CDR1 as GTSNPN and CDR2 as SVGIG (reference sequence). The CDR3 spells CAWSAERGFDEQYF. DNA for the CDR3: TGTGCCTGGAGTGCCGAAAGGGGTTTCGACGAGCAGTACTTC.

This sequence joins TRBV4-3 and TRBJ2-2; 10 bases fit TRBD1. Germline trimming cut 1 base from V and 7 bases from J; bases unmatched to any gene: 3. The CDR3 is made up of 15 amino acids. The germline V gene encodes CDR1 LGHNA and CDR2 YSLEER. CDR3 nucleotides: TGCGCCAGCAGCCAAGGACAGGGGGCGAACGGGGAGCTGTTTTTT. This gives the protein CASSQGQGANGELFF.

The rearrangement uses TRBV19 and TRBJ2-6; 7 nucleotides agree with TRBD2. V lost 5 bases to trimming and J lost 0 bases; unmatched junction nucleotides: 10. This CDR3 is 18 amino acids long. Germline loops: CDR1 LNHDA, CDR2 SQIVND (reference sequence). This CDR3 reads CASSPPGLRRSGANVLTF. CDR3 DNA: TGTGCCAGTAGTCCGCCGGGACTACGACGCTCTGGGGCCAACGTCCTGACTTTC.

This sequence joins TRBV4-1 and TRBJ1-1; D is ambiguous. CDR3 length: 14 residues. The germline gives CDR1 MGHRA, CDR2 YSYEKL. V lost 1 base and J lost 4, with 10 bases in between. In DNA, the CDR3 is TGCGCCAGCAGCCAAGGGCAGGAGGGCACTGAAGCTTTCTTT. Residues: CASSQGQEGTEAFF.

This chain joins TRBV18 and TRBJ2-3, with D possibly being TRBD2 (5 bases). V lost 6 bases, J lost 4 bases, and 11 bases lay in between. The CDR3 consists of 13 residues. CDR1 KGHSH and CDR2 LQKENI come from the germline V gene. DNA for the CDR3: TGTGCCAGCTCCCCCCCACTAGCAGATACGCAGTATTTT. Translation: CASSPPLADTQYF.

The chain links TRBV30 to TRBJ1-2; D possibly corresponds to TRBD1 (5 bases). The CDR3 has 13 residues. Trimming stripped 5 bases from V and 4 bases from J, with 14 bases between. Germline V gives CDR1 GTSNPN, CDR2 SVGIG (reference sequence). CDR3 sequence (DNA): TGTGCCTGGCGACAGACTAGTGCCTATGGCTACACCTTC. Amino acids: CAWRQTSAYGYTF.

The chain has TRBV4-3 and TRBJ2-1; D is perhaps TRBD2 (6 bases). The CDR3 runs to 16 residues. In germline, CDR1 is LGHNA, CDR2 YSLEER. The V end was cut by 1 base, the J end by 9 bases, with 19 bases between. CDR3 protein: CASSQARDWINFEQFF. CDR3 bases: TGCGCCAGCAGCCAAGCCCGGGACTGGATTAATTTTGAGCAGTTCTTC.

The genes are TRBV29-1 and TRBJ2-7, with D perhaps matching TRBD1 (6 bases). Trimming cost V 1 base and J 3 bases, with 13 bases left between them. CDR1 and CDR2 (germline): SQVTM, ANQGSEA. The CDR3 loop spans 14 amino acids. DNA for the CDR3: TGCAGCGTTGAAGTCCGGGACAATCGCTACGAGCAGTACTTC. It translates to CSVEVRDNRYEQYF.

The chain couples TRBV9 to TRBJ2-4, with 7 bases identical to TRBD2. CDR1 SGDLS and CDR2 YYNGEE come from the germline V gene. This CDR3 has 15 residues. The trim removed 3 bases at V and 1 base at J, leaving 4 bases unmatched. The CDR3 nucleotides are TGTGCCAGCAGCGGGGATAGCGGGGCCAAAAACATTCAGTACTTC. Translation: CASSGDSGAKNIQYF.

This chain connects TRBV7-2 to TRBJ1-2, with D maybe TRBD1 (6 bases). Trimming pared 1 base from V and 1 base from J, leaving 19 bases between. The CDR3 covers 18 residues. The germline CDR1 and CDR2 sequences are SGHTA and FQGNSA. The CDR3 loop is CASSLVTGFRGGNYGYTF. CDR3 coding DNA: TGTGCCAGCAGCTTAGTGACGGGATTCCGAGGGGGTAACTATGGCTACACCTTC.

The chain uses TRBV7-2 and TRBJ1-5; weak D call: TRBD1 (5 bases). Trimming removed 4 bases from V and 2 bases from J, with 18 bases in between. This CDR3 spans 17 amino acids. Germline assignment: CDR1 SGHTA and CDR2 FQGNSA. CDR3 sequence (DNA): TGTGCCAGCAGCTCTGCCCAGGGAAGAGGCCGCAATCAGCCCCAGCATTTT. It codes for CASSSAQGRGRNQPQHF. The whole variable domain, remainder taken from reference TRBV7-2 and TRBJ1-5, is GAGVSQSPSNKVTEKGKDVELRCDPISGHTALYWYRQSLGQGLEFLIYFQGNSAPDKSGLPSDRFSAERTGGSVSTLTIQRTQQEDSAVYLCASSSAQGRGRNQPQHFGDGTRLSIL.

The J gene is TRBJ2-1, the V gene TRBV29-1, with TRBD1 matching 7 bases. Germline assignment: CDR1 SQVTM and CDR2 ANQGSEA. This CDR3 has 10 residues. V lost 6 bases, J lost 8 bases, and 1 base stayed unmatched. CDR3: CSVTGDEQFF. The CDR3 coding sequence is TGCAGCGTCACAGGGGATGAGCAGTTCTTC.

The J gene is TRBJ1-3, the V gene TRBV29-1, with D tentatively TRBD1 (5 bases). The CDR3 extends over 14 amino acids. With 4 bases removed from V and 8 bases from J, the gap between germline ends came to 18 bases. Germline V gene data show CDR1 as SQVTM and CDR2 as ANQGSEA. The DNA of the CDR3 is TGCAGCGTTGTGATAAGGGGTCCGTGGTACACCATATATTTT. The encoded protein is CSVVIRGPWYTIYF.

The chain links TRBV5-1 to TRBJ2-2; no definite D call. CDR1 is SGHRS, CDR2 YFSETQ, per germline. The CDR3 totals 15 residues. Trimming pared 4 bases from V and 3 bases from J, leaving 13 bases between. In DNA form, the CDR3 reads TGCGCCAGCAGCCCCCCAGGCGTTTACACCGGGGAGCTGTTTTTT. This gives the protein CASSPPGVYTGELFF.

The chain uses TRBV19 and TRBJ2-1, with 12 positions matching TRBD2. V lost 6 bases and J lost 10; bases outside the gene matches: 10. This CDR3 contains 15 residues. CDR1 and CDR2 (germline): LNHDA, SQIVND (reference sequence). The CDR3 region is CASRDRTSGTGEQFF. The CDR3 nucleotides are TGTGCCAGTAGAGATCGGACTAGCGGGACAGGGGAGCAGTTCTTC.

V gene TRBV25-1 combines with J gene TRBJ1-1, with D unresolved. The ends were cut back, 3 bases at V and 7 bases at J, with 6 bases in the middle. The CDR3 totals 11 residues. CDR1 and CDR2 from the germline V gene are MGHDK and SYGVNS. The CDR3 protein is CASSEFSEAFF. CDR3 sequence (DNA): TGTGCCAGCAGTGAGTTCAGTGAAGCTTTCTTT.

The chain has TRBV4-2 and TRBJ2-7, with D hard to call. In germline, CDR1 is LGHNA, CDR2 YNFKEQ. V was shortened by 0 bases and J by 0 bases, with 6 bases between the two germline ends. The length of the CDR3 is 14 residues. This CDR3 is CASSQERLSYEQYF. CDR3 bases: TGTGCCAGCAGCCAAGAGCGACTCTCCTACGAGCAGTACTTC.

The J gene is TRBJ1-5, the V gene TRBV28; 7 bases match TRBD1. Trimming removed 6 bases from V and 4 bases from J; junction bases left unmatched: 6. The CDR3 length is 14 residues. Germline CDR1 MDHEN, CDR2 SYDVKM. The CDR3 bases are TGTGCCAGCAGGGAGGACAGGCCGAATCAGCCCCAGCATTTT. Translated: CASREDRPNQPQHF. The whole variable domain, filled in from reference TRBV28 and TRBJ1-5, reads DVKVTQSSRYLVKRTGEKVFLECVQDMDHENMFWYRQDPGLGLRLIYFSYDVKMKEKGDIPEGYSVSREKKERFSLILESASTNQTSMYLCASREDRPNQPQHFGDGTRLSIL.

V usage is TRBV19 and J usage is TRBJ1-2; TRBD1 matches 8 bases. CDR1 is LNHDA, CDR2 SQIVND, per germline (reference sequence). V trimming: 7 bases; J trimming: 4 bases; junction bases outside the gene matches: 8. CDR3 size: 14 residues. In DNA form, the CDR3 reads TGTGCCAGTACCCGAGGACAGGGAGGCTATGGCTACACCTTC. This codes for CASTRGQGGYGYTF.

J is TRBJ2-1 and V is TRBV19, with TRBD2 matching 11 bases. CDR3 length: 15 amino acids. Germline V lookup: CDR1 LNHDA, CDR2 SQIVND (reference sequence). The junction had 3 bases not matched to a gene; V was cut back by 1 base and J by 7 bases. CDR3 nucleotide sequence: TGTGCCAGTAGTATAGGGTCTAGCGGGGGGAATGAGCAGTTCTTC. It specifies CASSIGSSGGNEQFF.

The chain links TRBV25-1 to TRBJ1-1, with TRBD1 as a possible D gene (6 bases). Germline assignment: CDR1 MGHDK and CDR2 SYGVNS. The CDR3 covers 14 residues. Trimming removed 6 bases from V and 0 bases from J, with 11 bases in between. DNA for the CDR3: TGTGCCAGCAGCCCGACAGGCATGAACACTGAAGCTTTCTTT. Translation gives CASSPTGMNTEAFF.

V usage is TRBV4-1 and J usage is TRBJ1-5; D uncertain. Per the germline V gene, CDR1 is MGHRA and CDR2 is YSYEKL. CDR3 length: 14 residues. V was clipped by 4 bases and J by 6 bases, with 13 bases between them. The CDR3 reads CASSREEGSQPQHF. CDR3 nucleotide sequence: TGCGCCAGCAGCCGCGAGGAGGGAAGTCAGCCCCAGCATTTT.